Below, 5 T cell receptor beta chains from the same sample are listed, as sequenced in a study of cytomegalovirus exposure and HLA in healthy donors. The PCR employed 60 Vbeta primers together with 13 Jbeta primers. The data were produced by immunoSEQ multiplex PCR, yet TCRdb's version contains in-frame clones alone and is incomplete. Found here are around 130,000 clones, 85% of them singletons; the top ten hold 6% to 8%. The material sequenced was PBMCs. These receptor sequences come from a woman in her 30s in good health and CMV-seropositive.

The rearrangement uses TRBV10-2 and TRBJ2-7; possibly TRBD2 for D (6 bases). Germline V CDR1 and CDR2: WSHSY, SAAADI. V was trimmed by 6 bases and J by 6 bases, leaving 15 bases between them. The CDR3 covers 13 residues. The CDR3 loop is CASSRLGVGEQYF. CDR3 DNA sequence: TGCGCCAGCAGCCGACTAGGGGTGGGCGAGCAGTACTTC.

This clone was recorded once. The J gene is TRBJ1-4, the V gene TRBV6-5; the D is unclear. Looked up from germline, CDR1 is MNHEY and CDR2 is SVGAGI. CDR3 length: 15 amino acids. V was shortened by 4 bases and J by 3 bases, with 12 bases between the two germline ends. The CDR3 sequence: CASSSGEGANEKLFF. CDR3 DNA sequence: TGTGCCAGCAGTTCTGGCGAGGGAGCTAATGAAAAACTGTTTTTT.

This clone was detected a few times. This chain uses TRBV28 with TRBJ2-7; 7 nucleotides line up with TRBD1. The CDR3 extends over 14 amino acids. CDR1 and CDR2 from the germline V gene are MDHEN and SYDVKM. The junction had 6 bases not matched to a gene; V was cut back by 4 bases and J by 3 bases. The CDR3 bases are TGTGCCAGCAGTTCGGGACAGTCGATCTACGAGCAGTACTTC. It translates to CASSSGQSIYEQYF.

Concerning this clone itself: Additional DNA sequences in this sample encode the identical CDR3. The chain recombines TRBV5-1 with TRBJ2-1, with 8 bases that match TRBD1. Unmatched junction bases numbered 5, after V lost 3 bases and J lost 0 bases. Germline assignment: CDR1 SGHRS and CDR2 YFSETQ. This CDR3 has 16 residues. The CDR3, as DNA: TGCGCCAGCAGCTCCGCCGGGACAGGCTCCTACAATGAGCAGTTCTTC. Protein product: CASSSAGTGSYNEQFF.

The J gene is TRBJ1-5, the V gene TRBV28, with D possibly being TRBD1 (5 bases). CDR1 MDHEN and CDR2 SYDVKM come from the germline V gene. The CDR3 extends over 15 amino acids. V dropped 2 bases and J dropped 3 bases, with 11 bases sitting between them. This chain's CDR3 is CASSLKQGTNQPQHF. In DNA, the CDR3 is TGTGCCAGCAGTTTAAAGCAGGGCACCAATCAGCCCCAGCATTTT.